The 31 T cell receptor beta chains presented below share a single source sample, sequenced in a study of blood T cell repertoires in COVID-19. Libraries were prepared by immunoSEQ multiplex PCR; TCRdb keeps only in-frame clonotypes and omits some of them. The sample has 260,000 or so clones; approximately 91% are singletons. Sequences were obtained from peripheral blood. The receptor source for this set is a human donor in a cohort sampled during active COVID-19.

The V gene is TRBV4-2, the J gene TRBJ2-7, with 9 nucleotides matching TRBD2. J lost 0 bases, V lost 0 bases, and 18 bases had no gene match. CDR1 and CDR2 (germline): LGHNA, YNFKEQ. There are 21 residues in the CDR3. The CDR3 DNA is TGTGCCAGCAGCCAAGAAGGCGGAGCGCCTAGCGGGGTCCTCAGCTCCTACGAGCAGTACTTC. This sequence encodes CASSQEGGAPSGVLSSYEQYF.

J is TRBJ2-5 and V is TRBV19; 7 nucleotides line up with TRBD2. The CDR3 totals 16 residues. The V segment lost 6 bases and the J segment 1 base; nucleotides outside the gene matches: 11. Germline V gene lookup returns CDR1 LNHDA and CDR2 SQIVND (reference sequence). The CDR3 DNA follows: TGTGCCAGTAGACCCCACCCGACTAGCCCCCAAGAGACCCAGTACTTC. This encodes CASRPHPTSPQETQYF. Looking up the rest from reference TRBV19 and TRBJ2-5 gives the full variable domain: DGGITQSPKYLFRKEGQNVTLSCEQNLNHDAMYWYRQDPGQGLRLIYYSQIVNDFQKGDIAEGYSVSREKKESFPLTVTSAQKNPTAFYLCASRPHPTSPQETQYFGPGTRLLVL.

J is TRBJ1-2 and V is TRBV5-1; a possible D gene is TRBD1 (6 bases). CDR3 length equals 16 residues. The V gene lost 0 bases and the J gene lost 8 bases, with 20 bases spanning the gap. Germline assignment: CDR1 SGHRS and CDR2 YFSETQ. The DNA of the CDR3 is TGCGCCAGCAGCTTGGGGCAGGGGAGCGGCACGGGGGGCTACACCTTC. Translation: CASSLGQGSGTGGYTF.

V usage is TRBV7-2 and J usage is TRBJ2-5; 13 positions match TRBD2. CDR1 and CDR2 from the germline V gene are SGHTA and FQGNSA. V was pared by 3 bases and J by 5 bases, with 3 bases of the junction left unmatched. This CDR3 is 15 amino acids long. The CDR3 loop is CASSFQGLAGETQYF. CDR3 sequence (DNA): TGTGCCAGCAGCTTCCAGGGACTAGCGGGGGAGACCCAGTACTTC.

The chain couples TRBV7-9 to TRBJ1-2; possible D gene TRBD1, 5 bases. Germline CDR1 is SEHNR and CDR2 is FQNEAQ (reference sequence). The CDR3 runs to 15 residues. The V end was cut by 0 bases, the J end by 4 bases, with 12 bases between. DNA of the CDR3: TGTGCCAGCAGCTTAGCCGGGCGGGGCTTCTATGGCTACACCTTC. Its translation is CASSLAGRGFYGYTF.

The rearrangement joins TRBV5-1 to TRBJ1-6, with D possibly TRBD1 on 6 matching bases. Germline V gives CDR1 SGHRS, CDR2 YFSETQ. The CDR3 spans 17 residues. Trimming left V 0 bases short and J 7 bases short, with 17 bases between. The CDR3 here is CASSLGVGGNPNSPLHF. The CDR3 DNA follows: TGCGCCAGCAGCTTGGGTGTAGGGGGAAATCCAAATTCACCCCTCCACTTT. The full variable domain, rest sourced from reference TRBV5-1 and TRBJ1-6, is KAGVTQTPRYLIKTRGQQVTLSCSPISGHRSVSWYQQTPGQGLQFLFEYFSETQRNKGNFPGRFSGRQFSNSRSEMNVSTLELGDSALYLCASSLGVGGNPNSPLHFGNGTRLTVT.

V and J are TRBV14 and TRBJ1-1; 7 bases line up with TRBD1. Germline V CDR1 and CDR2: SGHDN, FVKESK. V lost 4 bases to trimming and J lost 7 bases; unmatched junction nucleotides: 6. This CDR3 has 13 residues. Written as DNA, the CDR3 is TGTGCCAGCAGCCCGAGACAGGGTGTTGAAGCTTTCTTT. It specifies CASSPRQGVEAFF.

The CDR3 protein is CASSSQGSGQETQYF. Here the CDR3 DNA reads TGTGCCAGCAGCTCTCAGGGCAGTGGGCAAGAGACCCAGTACTTC. This chain uses TRBV7-2 with TRBJ2-5, with a tentative D call TRBD1 (5 bases). This CDR3 region has 15 residues. Germline V CDR1 and CDR2: SGHTA, FQGNSA. The ends were cut back, 4 bases at V and 2 bases at J, with 14 bases in the middle.

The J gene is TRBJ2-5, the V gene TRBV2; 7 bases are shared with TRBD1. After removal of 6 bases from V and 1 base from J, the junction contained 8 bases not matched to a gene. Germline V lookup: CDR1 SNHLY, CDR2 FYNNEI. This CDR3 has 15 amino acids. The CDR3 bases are TGTGCCAGCAGGACCGGGACAGCACCCCAAGAGACCCAGTACTTC. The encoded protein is CASRTGTAPQETQYF.

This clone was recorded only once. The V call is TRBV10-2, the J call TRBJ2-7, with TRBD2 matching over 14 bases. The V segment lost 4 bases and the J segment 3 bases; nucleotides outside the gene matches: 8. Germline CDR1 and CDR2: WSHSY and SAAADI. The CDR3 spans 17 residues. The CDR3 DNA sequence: TGCGCCAGCAGTGCCCCCCGACTAGCGGGAGGGAACTACGAGCAGTACTTC. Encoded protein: CASSAPRLAGGNYEQYF.

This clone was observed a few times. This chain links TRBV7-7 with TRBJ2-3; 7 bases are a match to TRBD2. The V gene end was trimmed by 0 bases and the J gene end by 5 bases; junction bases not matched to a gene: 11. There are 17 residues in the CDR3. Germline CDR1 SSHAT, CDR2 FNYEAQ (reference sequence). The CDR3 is CASSLAGIRLARDTQYF. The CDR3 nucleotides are TGTGCCAGCAGCTTAGCCGGTATAAGACTAGCACGAGATACGCAGTATTTT. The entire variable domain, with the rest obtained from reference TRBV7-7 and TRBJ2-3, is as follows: GAGVSQSPRYKVTKRGQDVTLRCDPISSHATLYWYQQALGQGPEFLTYFNYEAQPDKSGLPSDRFSAERPEGSISTLTIQRTEQRDSAMYRCASSLAGIRLARDTQYFGPGTRLTVL.

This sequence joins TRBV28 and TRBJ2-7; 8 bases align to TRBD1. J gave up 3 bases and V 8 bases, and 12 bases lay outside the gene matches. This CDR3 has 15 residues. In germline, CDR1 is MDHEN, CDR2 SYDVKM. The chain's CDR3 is CASLPGQGAYYEQYF. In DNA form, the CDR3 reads TGTGCCAGCCTCCCAGGCCAGGGGGCTTACTACGAGCAGTACTTC.

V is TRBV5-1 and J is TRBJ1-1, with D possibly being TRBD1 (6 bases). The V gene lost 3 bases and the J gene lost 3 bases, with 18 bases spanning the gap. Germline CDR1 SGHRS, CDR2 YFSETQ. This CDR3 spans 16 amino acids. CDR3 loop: CASSWGSRGFYTEAFF. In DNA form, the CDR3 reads TGCGCCAGCAGCTGGGGTTCAAGGGGGTTCTACACTGAAGCTTTCTTT.

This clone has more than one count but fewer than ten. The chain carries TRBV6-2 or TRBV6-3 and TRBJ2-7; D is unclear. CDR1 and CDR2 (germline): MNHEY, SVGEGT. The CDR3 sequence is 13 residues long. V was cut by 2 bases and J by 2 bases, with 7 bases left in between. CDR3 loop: CASSYPGPYEQYF. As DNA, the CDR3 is TGTGCCAGCAGTTACCCAGGCCCCTACGAGCAGTACTTC.

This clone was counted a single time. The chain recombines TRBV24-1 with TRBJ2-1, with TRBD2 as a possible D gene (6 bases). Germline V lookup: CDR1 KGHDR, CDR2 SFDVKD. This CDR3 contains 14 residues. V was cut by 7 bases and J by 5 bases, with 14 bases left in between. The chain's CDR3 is CATRGTANHNEQFF. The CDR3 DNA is TGTGCCACCAGAGGGACTGCCAACCACAATGAGCAGTTCTTC.

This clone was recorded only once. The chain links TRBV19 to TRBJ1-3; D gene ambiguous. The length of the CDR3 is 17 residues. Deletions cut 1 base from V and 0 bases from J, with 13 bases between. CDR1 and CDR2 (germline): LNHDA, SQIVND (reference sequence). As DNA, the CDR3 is TGTGCCAGTAGTATAGGGGCGACGGTGAGCTCTGGAAACACCATATATTTT. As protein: CASSIGATVSSGNTIYF.

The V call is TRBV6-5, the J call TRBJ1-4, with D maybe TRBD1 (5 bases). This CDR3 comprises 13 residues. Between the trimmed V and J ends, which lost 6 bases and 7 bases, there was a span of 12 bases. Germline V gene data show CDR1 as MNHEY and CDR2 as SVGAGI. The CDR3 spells CASSLGGGEKLFF. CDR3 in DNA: TGTGCCAGCAGCCTGGGCGGGGGTGAAAAACTGTTTTTT.

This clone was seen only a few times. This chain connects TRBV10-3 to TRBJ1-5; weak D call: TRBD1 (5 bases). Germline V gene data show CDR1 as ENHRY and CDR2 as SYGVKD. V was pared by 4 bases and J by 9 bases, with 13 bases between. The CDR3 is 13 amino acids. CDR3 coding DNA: TGTGCCATCAGTGCGATGAAGGGGCCGCCCCAGCATTTT. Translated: CAISAMKGPPQHF.

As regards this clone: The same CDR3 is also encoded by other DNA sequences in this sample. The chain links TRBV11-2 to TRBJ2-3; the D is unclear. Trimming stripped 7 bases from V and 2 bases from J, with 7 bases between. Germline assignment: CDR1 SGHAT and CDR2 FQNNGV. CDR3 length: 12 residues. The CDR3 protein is CASTPSTDTQYF. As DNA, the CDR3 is TGTGCCAGCACCCCCTCCACAGATACGCAGTATTTT.

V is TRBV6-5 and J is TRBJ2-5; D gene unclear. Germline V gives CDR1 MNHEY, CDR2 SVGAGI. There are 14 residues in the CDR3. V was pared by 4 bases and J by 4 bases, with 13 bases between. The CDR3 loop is CASSSPRTGETQYF. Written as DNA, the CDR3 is TGTGCCAGCAGTTCCCCTAGAACGGGAGAGACCCAGTACTTC.

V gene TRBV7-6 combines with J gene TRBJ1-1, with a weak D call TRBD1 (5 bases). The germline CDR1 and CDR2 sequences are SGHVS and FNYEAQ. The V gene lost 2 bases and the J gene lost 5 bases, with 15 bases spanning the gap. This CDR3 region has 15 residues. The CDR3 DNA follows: TGTGCCAGCAGCTTAAGTTTGGGGGGTGAAACTGAAGCTTTCTTT. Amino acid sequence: CASSLSLGGETEAFF.

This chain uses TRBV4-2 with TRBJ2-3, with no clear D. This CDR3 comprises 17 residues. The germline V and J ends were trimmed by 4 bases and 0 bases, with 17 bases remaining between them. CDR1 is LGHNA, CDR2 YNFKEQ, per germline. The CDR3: CASSPAVSSQSTDTQYF. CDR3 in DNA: TGTGCCAGCAGCCCCGCCGTGAGTAGCCAGAGCACAGATACGCAGTATTTT.

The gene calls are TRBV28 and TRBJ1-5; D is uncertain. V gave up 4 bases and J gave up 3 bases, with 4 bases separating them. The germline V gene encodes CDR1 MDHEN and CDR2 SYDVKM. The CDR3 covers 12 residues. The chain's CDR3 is CASSSNNQPQHF. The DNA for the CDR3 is TGTGCCAGCAGTTCCAACAATCAGCCCCAGCATTTT.

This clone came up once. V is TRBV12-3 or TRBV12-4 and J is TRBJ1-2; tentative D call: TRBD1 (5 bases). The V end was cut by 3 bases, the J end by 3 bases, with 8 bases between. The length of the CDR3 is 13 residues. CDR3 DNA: TGTGCCAGCAGTTTGGACACCTACTATGGCTACACCTTC. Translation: CASSLDTYYGYTF.

The CDR3 DNA follows: TGTGCCAGCAGCCAAGTGGGAGAGGGCTATGGCTACACCTTC. This gives the protein CASSQVGEGYGYTF. This sequence joins TRBV3-1 (or the pseudogene TRBV3-2) and TRBJ1-2; D not resolved. Trimming left V 1 base short and J 4 bases short, with 10 bases between. This CDR3 contains 14 residues. Per the germline V gene, CDR1 is LGHDT and CDR2 is YNNKEL (reference sequence).

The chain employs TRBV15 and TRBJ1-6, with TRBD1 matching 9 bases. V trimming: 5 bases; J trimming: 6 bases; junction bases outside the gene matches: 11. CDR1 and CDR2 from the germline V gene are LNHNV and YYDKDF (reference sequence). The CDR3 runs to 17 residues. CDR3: CATSGPGDRVVNSPLHF. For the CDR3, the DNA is TGTGCCACCAGCGGCCCAGGGGACAGGGTGGTTAATTCACCCCTCCACTTT.

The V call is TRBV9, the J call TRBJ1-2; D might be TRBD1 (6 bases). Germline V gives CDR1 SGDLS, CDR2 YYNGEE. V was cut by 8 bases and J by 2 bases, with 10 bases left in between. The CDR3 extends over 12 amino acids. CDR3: CASSGTNYGYTF. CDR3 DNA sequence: TGTGCCAGTAGTGGGACAAACTATGGCTACACCTTC.

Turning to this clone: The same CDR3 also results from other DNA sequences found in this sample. CDR3 bases: TGTGCCAGCAGCCACGGACAGGGGGGTTCACCCCTCCACTTT. This codes for CASSHGQGGSPLHF. The chain joins TRBV3-1 (or the pseudogene TRBV3-2) to TRBJ1-6; 10 bases fit TRBD1. Per the germline V gene, CDR1 is LGHDT and CDR2 is YNNKEL (reference sequence). The CDR3 contains 14 residues. The V and J ends lost 3 bases and 9 bases, in that order; junction bases with no gene match: 2.

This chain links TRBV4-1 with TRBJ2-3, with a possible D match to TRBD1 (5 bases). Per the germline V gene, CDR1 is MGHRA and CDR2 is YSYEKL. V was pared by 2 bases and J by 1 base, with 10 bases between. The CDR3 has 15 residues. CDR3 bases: TGCGCCAGCAGCCAAAGGGGCAGGGGCACAGATACGCAGTATTTT. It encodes CASSQRGRGTDTQYF.

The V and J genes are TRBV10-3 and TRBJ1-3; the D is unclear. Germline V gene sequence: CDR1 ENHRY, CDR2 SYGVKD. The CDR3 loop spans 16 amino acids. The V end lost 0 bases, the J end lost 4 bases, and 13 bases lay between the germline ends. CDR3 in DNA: TGTGCCATCAGTGAGTCGAACGGGGAGAGAGGAAACACCATATATTTT. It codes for CAISESNGERGNTIYF.

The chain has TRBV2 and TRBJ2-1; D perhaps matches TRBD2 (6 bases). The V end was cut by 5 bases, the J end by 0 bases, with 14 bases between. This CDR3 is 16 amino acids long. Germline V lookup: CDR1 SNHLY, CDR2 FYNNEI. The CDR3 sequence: CASSPSRGSSYNEQFF. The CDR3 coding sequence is TGTGCCAGCAGTCCCTCCCGGGGGAGCTCCTACAATGAGCAGTTCTTC.